These T cell receptor beta chains were read from a single sample in a study of control samples from healthy donors and cancer patients. Here immunoSEQ multiplex PCR was the method, and the copy in TCRdb shows in-frame clones only, minus some. The sample carries about 120,000 clones, 85% to 90% recorded once. The specimen was PBMCs. The source is a woman aged 45-65 years with colorectal cancer. CDR3s include the opening cysteine and the closing phenylalanine or tryptophan. The D gene is left open where the match is weak. Clone size appears in some rows only: once, few, many, or a class for an expanded clone.

abundance,d_gene,j_gene,v_gene,CDR3nt,CDR3aa
NA,NA,TRBJ1-5,TRBV7-8,TGTGCCAGCAGCTTAGATGGTCGGGACAAAAATCAGCCCCAGCATTTT,CASSLDGRDKNQPQHF
once,NA,TRBJ2-7,TRBV12-3/TRBV12-4,TGTGCCAGCAGTTGGACCAGGGACTACGAGCAGTACTTC,CASSWTRDYEQYF
NA,TRBD2,TRBJ2-5,TRBV19,TGTGCCAGTAGTACCCGGACTAGCGGGGGGCCAGAGACCCAGTACTTC,CASSTRTSGGPETQYF
NA,TRBD2,TRBJ2-2,TRBV7-9,TGTGCCAGCAGCTTAATACGAGCGGGAGGGCTTTATACCGGGGAGCTGTTTTTT,CASSLIRAGGLYTGELFF
NA,NA,TRBJ1-2,TRBV19,TGTGCCAGTAGGATGGACTATGGCTACACCTTC,CASRMDYGYTF
NA,TRBD1,TRBJ1-2,TRBV5-1,TGCGCCAGCAGCTTGGCGGGACAGCTGAGGTATGGCTACACCTTC,CASSLAGQLRYGYTF
NA,TRBD1,TRBJ1-2,TRBV6-4,TGTGCCAGCAGTGTAGGACAGGGGGCAAGTGGCTACACCTTC,CASSVGQGASGYTF
NA,TRBD1,TRBJ2-3,TRBV19,TGTGCCAGTAGTTCTCGGACAGGGGGCTTGGATACGCAGTATTTT,CASSSRTGGLDTQYF
NA,NA,TRBJ2-5,TRBV19,TGTGCCAGTAGTATTATGTGGAGCGGACAAGAGACCCAGTACTTC,CASSIMWSGQETQYF
NA,NA,TRBJ1-5,TRBV19,TGTGCCAGTAGTATAGATATGGGCGATCAGTCCCAGCATTTT,CASSIDMGDQSQHF
NA,NA,TRBJ2-3,TRBV28,TGTGCCAGCAGAGGCGGGAGCACAGATACGCAGTATTTT,CASRGGSTDTQYF
NA,TRBD1,TRBJ2-2,TRBV11-2,TGTGCCAGCAGCACATACAGGGGGTCCCGCGCGGACACCGGGGAGCTGTTTTTT,CASSTYRGSRADTGELFF
NA,NA,TRBJ2-7,TRBV7-2,TGTGCCAGCAGCTTAAGTCCAGGGTCCTACGAGCAGTACTTC,CASSLSPGSYEQYF
NA,NA,TRBJ1-6,TRBV30,TGTGCCTGGAGTCTCGGACCTCGGAATTCACCCCTCCACTTT,CAWSLGPRNSPLHF
NA,NA,TRBJ2-5,TRBV5-1,TGCGCCAGCAGCTTGATGGTCAGGGAAGGAGAGACCCAGTACTTC,CASSLMVREGETQYF
NA,NA,TRBJ2-7,TRBV3-1/TRBV3-2,TGTGCCAGCAGCCCCCCCCTTGCGTACGAGCAGTACTTC,CASSPPLAYEQYF
NA,NA,TRBJ2-2,TRBV3-1/TRBV3-2,TGTGCCAGCAGCCCTCCTATCATGGTGAACACCGGGGAGCTGTTTTTT,CASSPPIMVNTGELFF
NA,NA,TRBJ2-1,TRBV5-4,TGTGCCAGCAGCCCTGCGGGCGGGGCGAAGTACAATGAGCAGTTCTTC,CASSPAGGAKYNEQFF
NA,NA,TRBJ2-1,TRBV6-4,TGTGCCAGCAGAAAACAGGACCCTACGGATGAGCAGTTCTTC,CASRKQDPTDEQFF
few,NA,TRBJ1-1,TRBV28,TGTGCCAGCAGTTTATCGAGGGCCACTGAAGCTTTCTTT,CASSLSRATEAFF
NA,NA,TRBJ2-1,TRBV9,TGTGCCAGCAGCGTAGGGGGCAGCACGGTCAATGAGCAGTTCTTC,CASSVGGSTVNEQFF
NA,NA,TRBJ2-3,TRBV18,TGTGCCAGCTCACCACCAACAGGCGCTAGGCTACCGCAGTATTTT,CASSPPTGARLPQYF
NA,NA,TRBJ1-1,TRBV3-1/TRBV3-2,TGTGCCAGCAGCCAAACGGGAGATGAAGCTTTCTTT,CASSQTGDEAFF
NA,NA,TRBJ2-3,TRBV6-1,TGTGCCAGCAGTGAAGATCTGGCAGATACGCAGTATTTT,CASSEDLADTQYF
few,NA,TRBJ2-5,TRBV5-1,TGCGCCAGCAGCTTTGGGGGGTCAGAGACCCAGTACTTC,CASSFGGSETQYF
NA,NA,TRBJ2-3,TRBV7-2,TGTGCCAGCAGCTTATCCGACTTAGGTAGTACGCAGTATTTT,CASSLSDLGSTQYF
NA,NA,TRBJ2-7,TRBV19,TGTGCCAGTAGCCGCTGGGGAACCTACGAGCAGTACTTC,CASSRWGTYEQYF
NA,NA,TRBJ2-6,TRBV3-1/TRBV3-2,TGTGCCAGCAGCCAAGTCTGGAGGGGGGCCAACGTCCTGACTTTC,CASSQVWRGANVLTF
once,NA,TRBJ1-4,TRBV30,TGTGCCTGGAGTGTTCTAAGGGGATCGAATGAAAAACTGTTTTTT,CAWSVLRGSNEKLFF
NA,NA,TRBJ1-1,TRBV5-1,TGCGCCAGTTCCCTAGGGGGAGAGACTGAAGCTTTCTTT,CASSLGGETEAFF
NA,NA,TRBJ1-4,TRBV10-3,TGTGCCATCGGGGGGACGGGGGACGAAAAACTGTTTTTT,CAIGGTGDEKLFF
NA,NA,TRBJ2-2,TRBV11-3,TGTGCCAGCAGCTTAGAAGGGGCGAACACCGGGGAGCTGTTTTTT,CASSLEGANTGELFF
NA,NA,TRBJ2-6,TRBV7-3,TGTGCCAGCAGCTTAGCGGGGCCTAGGTCTGGGGCCAACGTCCTGACTTTC,CASSLAGPRSGANVLTF
NA,NA,TRBJ2-3,TRBV6-5,TGTGCCAGCACCCGCGGAGGGACCCTCACAGATACGCAGTATTTT,CASTRGGTLTDTQYF
NA,NA,TRBJ2-7,TRBV7-3,TGTGCCAGCAGCTTGGACGGGAAGGCCGCCTACGAGCAGTACTTC,CASSLDGKAAYEQYF
few,NA,TRBJ1-2,TRBV6-5,TGTGCCAGCAGTCCAGACGGGGGCCATGGCTACACCTTC,CASSPDGGHGYTF
NA,TRBD1,TRBJ1-3,TRBV10-3,TGTGCCATCCAGGGGGGGGTAAGCCCTGGAAACACCATATATTTT,CAIQGGVSPGNTIYF
NA,NA,TRBJ2-3,TRBV5-1,TGCGCCAGCAGCTCAAGTAGGAGCGGAGATACGCAGTATTTT,CASSSSRSGDTQYF
NA,TRBD2,TRBJ2-3,TRBV7-9,TGTGCCAGCACCGAACAAAGCGGGATAAAGGGGGATACGCAGTATTTT,CASTEQSGIKGDTQYF
NA,TRBD1,TRBJ2-2,TRBV7-9,TGTGCCAGCAGACAACAGGGGGCGAACACCGGGGAGCTGTTTTTT,CASRQQGANTGELFF
few,NA,TRBJ1-1,TRBV11-2,TGTGCCAGCAGTCCCCGGGACTTGGACGATTGGGACACTGAAGCTTTCTTT,CASSPRDLDDWDTEAFF
NA,NA,TRBJ1-5,TRBV7-6,TGTGCCAGCAGCGGGGGAAGCAATCAGCCCCAGCATTTT,CASSGGSNQPQHF
NA,NA,TRBJ1-1,TRBV7-9,TGTGCCAGCAGCTTACGAGCCCGAAGCACTGAAGCTTTCTTT,CASSLRARSTEAFF
NA,NA,TRBJ2-1,TRBV5-1,TGCGCCAGCAGCTTGGGTGTCGATGCGGGGATCTTC,CASSLGVDAGIF
NA,TRBD1,TRBJ2-7,TRBV7-6,TGTGCCAGCAGCTTAGTCGCGGGCGGGACAGGGGGCCACGAGCAGTACTTC,CASSLVAGGTGGHEQYF
NA,TRBD1,TRBJ2-2,TRBV3-1/TRBV3-2,TGTGCCAGCAGCTTGGGACAGGCCTTAAACACCGGGGAGCTGTTTTTT,CASSLGQALNTGELFF
NA,NA,TRBJ2-3,TRBV29-1,TGCAGCGTCACCATGGGGGCAGGGAACACAGATACGCAGTATTTT,CSVTMGAGNTDTQYF
NA,TRBD1,TRBJ1-5,TRBV18,TGTGCCAGCACGGACAGGGTCGACCAGCCCCAGCATTTT,CASTDRVDQPQHF
NA,TRBD1,TRBJ1-1,TRBV5-1,TGCGCCAGCAGCCCCAGGACAGGGTGGGTGGACACTGAAGCTTTCTTT,CASSPRTGWVDTEAFF
NA,TRBD2,TRBJ2-3,TRBV7-9,TGTGCCAGCCTTGGGACTAGCGGGAGTGGCACGCAGTATTTT,CASLGTSGSGTQYF
NA,NA,TRBJ2-2,TRBV5-6,TGTGCCAGCAGCTTGGACCAGGGGAACACCGGGGAGCTGTTTTTT,CASSLDQGNTGELFF
NA,NA,TRBJ1-4,TRBV25-1,TGTGCCAGCAGTGAATTTGGCGTGCCGGATGAAAAACTGTTTTTT,CASSEFGVPDEKLFF
NA,NA,TRBJ1-1,TRBV6-5,TGTGCCAGCACCCCCCGAGGAGACACTGAAGCTTTCTTT,CASTPRGDTEAFF
once,NA,TRBJ1-1,TRBV5-6,TGTGCCAGCAGCTTGATCGCGCAGGGCTCTGGAGAAGCTTTCTTT,CASSLIAQGSGEAFF
NA,NA,TRBJ2-4,TRBV6-5,TGTGCCAGCAGGACAGGGAGGGTAGCCAAAAACATTCAGTACTTC,CASRTGRVAKNIQYF
NA,NA,TRBJ2-5,TRBV2,TGTGCCAGCAGTGAAAGGAGAACCCAAGAGACCCAGTACTTC,CASSERRTQETQYF
NA,NA,TRBJ2-2,TRBV5-6,TGTGCCAGCAGCTTACCCACCGGGGAGCTGTTTTTT,CASSLPTGELFF
NA,TRBD2,TRBJ2-1,TRBV4-2,TGTGCCAGCAGCCAGTTTCTAGCGGGAGCCTACAATGAGCAGTTCTTC,CASSQFLAGAYNEQFF
NA,NA,TRBJ1-2,TRBV6-5,TGTGCCAGCAGTTTAGGGGTGGCGGTATATGGCTACACCTTC,CASSLGVAVYGYTF
NA,TRBD1,TRBJ2-3,TRBV9,TGTGCCAGCAGCGCCCGGGACAGTAACACAGATACGCAGTATTTT,CASSARDSNTDTQYF